This T cell receptor (beta chain) was sequenced in a study of cytomegalovirus exposure and HLA in healthy donors. Turning to the study itself: HLA-typed donors were the source of roughly 85 million unique TCRs held in an early data release. Study results and caveats: The investigators catalogued 164 TCR beta chains as cytomegalovirus-associated. In a later analysis, DRB1 alleles had the most associated TCRs; HLA-C alleles the fewest.

The study ran its PCR with 60 Vbeta and 13 Jbeta primers. Assay used: immunoSEQ multiplex PCR; TCRdb lists only in-frame clones, some missing. The sample carries 120,000 or so clones, 80% recorded once. Donors sampled were nominally healthy, though unrecorded immune exposures were likely. This CDR3 has 15 residues. The V end lost 0 bases, the J end lost 3 bases, and 11 bases lay between the germline ends. CDR1 is SGHRS, CDR2 YFSETQ, per germline. This clone was seen once. What it recognizes is unknown. The origin of this receptor is a man aged 25-40 years in good health and CMV-seronegative. The sample was PBMCs. The genes are TRBV5-1 and TRBJ2-3; D might be TRBD2 (5 bases). The CDR3 protein is CASSLVGGHTDTQYF. CDR3 bases: TGCGCCAGCAGCTTGGTCGGCGGGCATACAGATACGCAGTATTTT.